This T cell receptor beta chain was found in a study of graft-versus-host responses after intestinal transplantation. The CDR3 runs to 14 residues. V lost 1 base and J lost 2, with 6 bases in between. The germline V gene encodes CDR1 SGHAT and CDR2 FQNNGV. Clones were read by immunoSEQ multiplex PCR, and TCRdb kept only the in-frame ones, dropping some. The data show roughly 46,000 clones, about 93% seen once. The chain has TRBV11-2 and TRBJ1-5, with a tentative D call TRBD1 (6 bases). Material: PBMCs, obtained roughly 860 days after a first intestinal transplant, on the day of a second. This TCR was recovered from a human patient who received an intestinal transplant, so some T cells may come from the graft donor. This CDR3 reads CASSLGQGNQPQHF. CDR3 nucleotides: TGTGCCAGCAGCTTAGGACAGGGCAATCAGCCCCAGCATTTT.